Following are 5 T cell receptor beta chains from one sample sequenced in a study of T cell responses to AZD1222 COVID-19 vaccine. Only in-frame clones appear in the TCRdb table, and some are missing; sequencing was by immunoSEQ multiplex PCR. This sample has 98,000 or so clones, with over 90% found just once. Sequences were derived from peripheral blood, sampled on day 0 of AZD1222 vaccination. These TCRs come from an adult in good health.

The CDR3 sequence: CASSPGQGNYGYTF. The CDR3 region has the DNA TGTGCCAGCAGCCCCGGACAGGGGAACTATGGCTACACCTTC. This chain links TRBV9 with TRBJ1-2; 9 nucleotides agree with TRBD1. V lost 4 bases and J lost 2; bases outside the gene matches: 3. This CDR3 has 14 amino acids. CDR1 and CDR2 from the germline V gene are SGDLS and YYNGEE.

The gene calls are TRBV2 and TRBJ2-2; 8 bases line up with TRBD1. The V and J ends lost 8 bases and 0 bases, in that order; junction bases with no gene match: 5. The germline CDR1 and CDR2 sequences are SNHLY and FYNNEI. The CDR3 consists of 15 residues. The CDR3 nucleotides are TGTGCCAGCCTACCGGACAGGGCGAACACCGGGGAGCTGTTTTTT. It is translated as CASLPDRANTGELFF. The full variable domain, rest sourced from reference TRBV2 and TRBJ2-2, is EPEVTQTPSHQVTQMGQEVILRCVPISNHLYFYWYRQILGQKVEFLVSFYNNEISEKSEIFDDQFSVERPDGSNFTLKIRSTKLEDSAMYFCASLPDRANTGELFFGEGSRLTVL.

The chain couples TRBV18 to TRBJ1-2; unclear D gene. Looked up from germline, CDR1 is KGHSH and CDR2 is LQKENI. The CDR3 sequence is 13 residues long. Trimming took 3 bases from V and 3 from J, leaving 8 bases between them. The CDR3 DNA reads TGTGCCAGCTCACCGGGAGAGGACTATGGCTACACCTTC. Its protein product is CASSPGEDYGYTF. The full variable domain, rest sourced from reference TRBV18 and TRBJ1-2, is NAGVMQNPRHLVRRRGQEARLRCSPMKGHSHVYWYRQLPEEGLKFMVYLQKENIIDESGMPKERFSAEFPKEGPSILRIQQVVRGDSAAYFCASSPGEDYGYTFGSGTRLTVV.

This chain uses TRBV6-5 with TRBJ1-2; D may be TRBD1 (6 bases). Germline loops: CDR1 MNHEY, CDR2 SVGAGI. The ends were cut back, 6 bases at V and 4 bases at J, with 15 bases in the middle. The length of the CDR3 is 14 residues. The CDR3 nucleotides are TGTGCCAGCAGAGTCACAGGGTTGGCCTATGGCTACACCTTC. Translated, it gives CASRVTGLAYGYTF.

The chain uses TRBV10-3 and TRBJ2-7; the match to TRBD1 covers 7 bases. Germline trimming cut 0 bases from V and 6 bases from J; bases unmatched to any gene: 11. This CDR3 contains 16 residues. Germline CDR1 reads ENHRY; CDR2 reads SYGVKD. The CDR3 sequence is CAISESGGAKGGEQYF. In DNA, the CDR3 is TGTGCCATCAGTGAGTCAGGGGGCGCGAAAGGGGGCGAGCAGTACTTC.